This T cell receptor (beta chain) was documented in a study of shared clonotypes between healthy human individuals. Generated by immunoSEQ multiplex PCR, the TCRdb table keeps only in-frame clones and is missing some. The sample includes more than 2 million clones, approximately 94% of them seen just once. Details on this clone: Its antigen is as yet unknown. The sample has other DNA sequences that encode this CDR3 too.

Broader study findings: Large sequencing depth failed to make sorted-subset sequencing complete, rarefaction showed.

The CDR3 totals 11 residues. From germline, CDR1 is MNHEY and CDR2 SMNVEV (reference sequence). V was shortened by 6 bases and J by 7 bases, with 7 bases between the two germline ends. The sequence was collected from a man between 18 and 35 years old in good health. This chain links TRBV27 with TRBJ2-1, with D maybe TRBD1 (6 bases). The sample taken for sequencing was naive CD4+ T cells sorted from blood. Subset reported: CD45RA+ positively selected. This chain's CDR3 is CASSRGNEQFF. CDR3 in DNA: TGTGCCAGCAGCAGGGGAAATGAGCAGTTCTTC.